This TCR beta chain was retrieved from a study of Graves' ophthalmopathy and Graves' hyperthyroidism. Scientists amplified the TCR beta CDR3 regions from RNA transcripts. First-round RT-PCR relied on HTBI primers, and a second-round multiplex PCR came next. TCRdb re-called the multiplex PCR reads with MiXCR, one entry per CDR3 protein. The sample contains 400,000 or so distinct CDR3 sequences, just over 15% of which appear only once. If no ophthalmopathy appeared within 18 months of follow-up, hyperthyroidism was termed stable. Clinical symptoms, serum thyroxine, TRAb, thyroid ultrasound and orbital computed tomography formed the basis of diagnosis. The table lists this clonotype with many counts. What it binds is unknown. Points from the study as a whole: Clonotypes were expanded in thyroid at above 0.001 frequency, and most also appeared in blood.

CDR1 is LGHNT, CDR2 FRNRAP, per germline. The CDR3 has 15 amino acids. J was trimmed by 10 bases and V by 5 bases; bases with no gene match: 11. The chain has TRBV12-5 and TRBJ1-6; 7 bases map to TRBD1. The material sequenced was peripheral blood. This TCR was sampled from a woman aged 18 to 35 with stable Graves' hyperthyroidism. The CDR3 spells CASGTPTGKGSPLHF. CDR3 DNA sequence: TGTGCTAGTGGTACACCGACAGGGAAGGGGTCACCCCTCCACTTT.